These T cell receptor beta chains were read from a single sample in a study of blood T cell repertoires in COVID-19. Data came from immunoSEQ multiplex PCR; TCRdb stores just in-frame clones and leaves some out. The profile shows about 180,000 clones, around 89% of them singletons. The sequenced sample was peripheral blood. These receptors originate from a man aged 18 to 29 who had recovered from COVID-19. CDR3s include the opening cysteine and the closing phenylalanine or tryptophan. The D gene is left open where the match is weak. Size is omitted from some rows. Given values are once, few, many or a class for expanded clones.

DNA: TGTGCCATCAGGGAAACAGGGGGAGCGGAGACCCAGTACTTC
CDR3: CAIRETGGAETQYF
size: NA
V: TRBV10-3
D: TRBD1
J: TRBJ2-5

DNA: TGTGCCACGGGGACTAGTGGCTATTACGAGCAGTACTTC
CDR3: CATGTSGYYEQYF
size: once
V: TRBV27
D: TRBD2
J: TRBJ2-7

DNA: TGTGCCAGCAGCTTAGCTGCAGGGGTTGAAAAACTGTTTTTT
CDR3: CASSLAAGVEKLFF
size: NA
V: TRBV7-2
D: NA
J: TRBJ1-4

DNA: TGTGCCAGCAGTCGAAGTCAGGGCCGTAATGAAAAACTGTTTTTT
CDR3: CASSRSQGRNEKLFF
size: NA
V: TRBV6-5
D: NA
J: TRBJ1-4

DNA: TGCGCCAGCAGCCAAGATGACAGCATCTCCTACGAGCAGTACTTC
CDR3: CASSQDDSISYEQYF
size: NA
V: TRBV4-1
D: NA
J: TRBJ2-7

DNA: TGTGCCAGCATTGAGGACAGTAAGAAAGAGACCCAGTACTTC
CDR3: CASIEDSKKETQYF
size: NA
V: TRBV2
D: NA
J: TRBJ2-5

DNA: TGTGCTAGTGGTTTAGAGACAGGGGCCAACGAGCAGTACTTC
CDR3: CASGLETGANEQYF
size: once
V: TRBV12-5
D: TRBD1
J: TRBJ2-7

DNA: TGTGCCAGTAGTACCCCGACTAGCGGGAGCTACAATGAGCAGTTCTTC
CDR3: CASSTPTSGSYNEQFF
size: once
V: TRBV19
D: TRBD2
J: TRBJ2-1

DNA: TGTGCCAGCAGTTCGGGGTCGGTCACCGGGGAGCTGTTTTTT
CDR3: CASSSGSVTGELFF
size: NA
V: TRBV6-2/TRBV6-3
D: NA
J: TRBJ2-2

DNA: TGTGCCAGCAGTCGAGGACAGGGGGCTCAGCCCCAGCATTTT
CDR3: CASSRGQGAQPQHF
size: NA
V: TRBV6-5
D: TRBD1
J: TRBJ1-5

DNA: TGTGCCAGCAGTCGAATCCCCGGGAGCTTTAAATGGGAGACCCAGTACTTC
CDR3: CASSRIPGSFKWETQYF
size: NA
V: TRBV11-2
D: NA
J: TRBJ2-5

DNA: TGTGCCAGCAGCCTGGGGACTAGCGGGACCCTCCTAGAGGAGACCCAGTACTTC
CDR3: CASSLGTSGTLLEETQYF
size: NA
V: TRBV3-1/TRBV3-2
D: TRBD2
J: TRBJ2-5

DNA: TGTGCCAGTAGTAGCGGGAGCTTCTACAATGAGCAGTTCTTC
CDR3: CASSSGSFYNEQFF
size: once
V: TRBV19
D: TRBD2
J: TRBJ2-1

DNA: TGTGCCAGCAGTGGAGGGCAGCAGGGGGCTATCGGGAGTTCACCCCTCCACTTT
CDR3: CASSGGQQGAIGSSPLHF
size: NA
V: TRBV2
D: TRBD1
J: TRBJ1-6

DNA: TGTGCCAGTAGTATATTCGGGGGAGTCTTTGAGCAGTTCTTC
CDR3: CASSIFGGVFEQFF
size: NA
V: TRBV19
D: NA
J: TRBJ2-1

DNA: TGTGCCAGTAAAAAGGGAGGGGTCAACACTGAAGCTTTCTTT
CDR3: CASKKGGVNTEAFF
size: few
V: TRBV19
D: NA
J: TRBJ1-1

DNA: TGTGCCAGCAGCGTAGCCCTCTTCTACAGGGGGCGTACCTATGGCTACACCTTC
CDR3: CASSVALFYRGRTYGYTF
size: NA
V: TRBV9
D: TRBD1
J: TRBJ1-2

DNA: TGTGCCAGCACGGGTAGCTCCTACGAGCAGTACTTC
CDR3: CASTGSSYEQYF
size: NA
V: TRBV28
D: NA
J: TRBJ2-7

DNA: TGTGCCACCAGCCAATCTGGAAACACCATATATTTT
CDR3: CATSQSGNTIYF
size: NA
V: TRBV24-1
D: NA
J: TRBJ1-3

DNA: TGTGCCAGCTCACCAGGAACAGGGCCTACCTACGAGCAGTACTTC
CDR3: CASSPGTGPTYEQYF
size: NA
V: TRBV18
D: NA
J: TRBJ2-7

DNA: TGCGCCAGCAGCCCAGGCCCTAGCATGGGGACCCAGTACTTC
CDR3: CASSPGPSMGTQYF
size: NA
V: TRBV5-1
D: NA
J: TRBJ2-5

DNA: TGTGCCAGTAGTATAGATGACAGGGCACCCCCCTACGAGCAGTACTTC
CDR3: CASSIDDRAPPYEQYF
size: NA
V: TRBV19
D: TRBD1
J: TRBJ2-7

DNA: TGTGCCAGCAGTGTTATCGGGACAGGGGGCGGGGAGCTGTTTTTT
CDR3: CASSVIGTGGGELFF
size: NA
V: TRBV5-4
D: TRBD1
J: TRBJ2-2

DNA: TGTGCCAGCTCACCACCGGGGGGAAATGAAAAACTGTTTTTT
CDR3: CASSPPGGNEKLFF
size: NA
V: TRBV18
D: NA
J: TRBJ1-4

DNA: TGTGCCAGCTCACCATACGGGACAGAAAATCAGCCCCAGCATTTT
CDR3: CASSPYGTENQPQHF
size: NA
V: TRBV18
D: TRBD1
J: TRBJ1-5

DNA: TGTGCCAGCAGCGAAGGACATTCCTTGAGCAATCAGCCCCAGCATTTT
CDR3: CASSEGHSLSNQPQHF
size: NA
V: TRBV6-2/TRBV6-3
D: NA
J: TRBJ1-5

DNA: TGTGCCAGCAGCCTAGTAGACAGTTATGAGCAGTTCTTC
CDR3: CASSLVDSYEQFF
size: NA
V: TRBV5-6
D: NA
J: TRBJ2-1

DNA: TGTGCCAGCAGTCAGGGGACATACACTGAAGCTTTCTTT
CDR3: CASSQGTYTEAFF
size: NA
V: TRBV12-3/TRBV12-4
D: NA
J: TRBJ1-1

DNA: TGTGCCAGCTCACCACCGCATCCGGGACAGGGGGCCAGAAGCACCGGGGAGCTGTTTTTT
CDR3: CASSPPHPGQGARSTGELFF
size: NA
V: TRBV18
D: TRBD1
J: TRBJ2-2

DNA: TGTGCCAGCAGCTCAGGGAGGGGATATGAAAAACTGTTTTTT
CDR3: CASSSGRGYEKLFF
size: NA
V: TRBV5-6
D: NA
J: TRBJ1-4

DNA: TGTGCCAGCAGTTACACCTCCACTAGTGGGCAGTTCTTC
CDR3: CASSYTSTSGQFF
size: few
V: TRBV6-5
D: NA
J: TRBJ2-1

DNA: TGCAGCGTCCCAAACGAGGACAGCCTATACAGCACAGATACGCAGTATTTT
CDR3: CSVPNEDSLYSTDTQYF
size: few
V: TRBV29-1
D: NA
J: TRBJ2-3

DNA: TGTGCCAGCAGCGTAGGGAGTACCGAGACCCAGTACTTC
CDR3: CASSVGSTETQYF
size: NA
V: TRBV9
D: NA
J: TRBJ2-5

DNA: TGTGCCAGCAGTTACCGCCCGACTGAGCTCTCCTACAATGAGCAGTTCTTC
CDR3: CASSYRPTELSYNEQFF
size: NA
V: TRBV6-2/TRBV6-3
D: NA
J: TRBJ2-1

DNA: TGTGCCAGCAGGAAATCCGGGCAGGGGGAAAAACTGTTTTTT
CDR3: CASRKSGQGEKLFF
size: NA
V: TRBV27
D: NA
J: TRBJ1-4

DNA: TGTGCCAGCAGTGAGGACAGGGTGGTACAGCCCCAGCATTTT
CDR3: CASSEDRVVQPQHF
size: NA
V: TRBV6-1
D: TRBD1
J: TRBJ1-5

DNA: TGCGCCAGCAGCAGGGGAGGGTCTTTGGATACGCAGTATTTT
CDR3: CASSRGGSLDTQYF
size: NA
V: TRBV10-1
D: NA
J: TRBJ2-3

DNA: TGCGCCAGCAGCCCGTTTGAGGATCTGAACACTGAAGCTTTCTTT
CDR3: CASSPFEDLNTEAFF
size: NA
V: TRBV5-1
D: NA
J: TRBJ1-1

DNA: TGTGCCAGTAGCCGAGGGACAGTGGAAGCTTTCTTT
CDR3: CASSRGTVEAFF
size: few
V: TRBV19
D: TRBD1
J: TRBJ1-1

DNA: TGCAGCGTTGGACGCGACAGGGGATCGAGTGGCTACACCTTC
CDR3: CSVGRDRGSSGYTF
size: NA
V: TRBV29-1
D: TRBD1
J: TRBJ1-2

DNA: TGTGCTAGTGACATACAAAGACCCGGGACTACAGGGGAGCTGTTTTTT
CDR3: CASDIQRPGTTGELFF
size: NA
V: TRBV12-5
D: TRBD2
J: TRBJ2-2